A single sample gave rise to the 2 T cell receptor beta chains below, sequenced in a study of persistence of HIV-infected CD4 T cells. Cells were stimulated nonspecifically with anti-CD3/anti-CD28 magnetic beads. Sorting selected CD4+ T cells upregulating both CD40 ligand and CD69. The libraries were made with immunoSEQ version 4 in survey mode. TCRdb's copy holds only in-frame clones and misses some; the assay was immunoSEQ multiplex PCR. The repertoire holds fewer than 45,000 clones, roughly 90% seen once, with around 0.47% in the top ten. These receptors have no known antigen. Sequencing used CD4+ T cells sorted from PBMCs after roughly 18-hour stimulation, obtained from a patient who received antiretroviral therapy. These receptors were taken from an adult woman with HIV who was CMV-seropositive.

The genes are TRBV6-5 and TRBJ1-1; 8 nucleotides match TRBD1. The V and J ends lost 7 bases and 5 bases, in that order; junction bases with no gene match: 6. From germline, CDR1 is MNHEY and CDR2 SVGAGI. CDR3 length equals 13 residues. CDR3 sequence reads: CASKWTGHTEAFF. The DNA for the CDR3 is TGTGCCAGCAAATGGACAGGGCATACTGAAGCTTTCTTT.

The rearrangement links TRBV10-3 to TRBJ2-6, with 10 positions matching TRBD1. This CDR3 region has 17 residues. V shed 2 bases, J shed 2 bases, and the junction held 3 bases outside the gene matches. Looked up from germline, CDR1 is ENHRY and CDR2 is SYGVKD. CDR3: CAISEGQGVTGANVLTF. The CDR3 DNA follows: TGTGCCATCAGTGAGGGACAGGGGGTGACTGGGGCCAACGTCCTGACTTTC.